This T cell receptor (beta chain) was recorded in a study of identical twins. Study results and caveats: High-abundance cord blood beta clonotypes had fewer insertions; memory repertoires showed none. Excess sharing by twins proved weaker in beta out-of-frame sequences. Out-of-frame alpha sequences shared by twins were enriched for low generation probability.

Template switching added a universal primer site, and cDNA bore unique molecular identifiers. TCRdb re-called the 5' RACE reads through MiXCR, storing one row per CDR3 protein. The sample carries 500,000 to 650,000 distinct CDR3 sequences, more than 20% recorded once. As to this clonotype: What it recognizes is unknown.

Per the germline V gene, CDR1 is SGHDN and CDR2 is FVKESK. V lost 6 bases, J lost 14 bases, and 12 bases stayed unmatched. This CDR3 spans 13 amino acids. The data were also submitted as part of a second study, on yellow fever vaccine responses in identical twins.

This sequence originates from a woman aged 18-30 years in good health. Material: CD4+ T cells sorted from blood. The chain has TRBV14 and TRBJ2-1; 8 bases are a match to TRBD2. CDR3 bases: TGTGCCAGCAGACTACCGAACGGGAGGGTAGAGTTCTTC. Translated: CASRLPNGRVEFF.